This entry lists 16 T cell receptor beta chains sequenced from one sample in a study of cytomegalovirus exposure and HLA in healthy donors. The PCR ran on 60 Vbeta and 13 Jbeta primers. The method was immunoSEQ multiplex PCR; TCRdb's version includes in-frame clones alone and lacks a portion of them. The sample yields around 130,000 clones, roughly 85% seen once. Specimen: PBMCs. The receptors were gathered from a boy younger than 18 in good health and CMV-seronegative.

CDR3 in DNA: TGCAGCGTTGAAGGGGGGGGCCATATACCCCCAGAGACCCAGTACTTC. Amino acids: CSVEGGGHIPPETQYF. The V call is TRBV29-1, the J call TRBJ2-5; perhaps TRBD2 as D (7 bases). Trimming took off 1 base at V and 4 bases at J, with 19 bases between the two ends. Germline V gives CDR1 SQVTM, CDR2 ANQGSEA. The CDR3 totals 16 residues.

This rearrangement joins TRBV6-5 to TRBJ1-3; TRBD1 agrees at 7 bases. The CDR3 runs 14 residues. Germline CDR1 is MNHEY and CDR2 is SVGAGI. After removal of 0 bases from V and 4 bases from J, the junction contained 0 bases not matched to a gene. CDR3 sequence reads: CASSYSDRGNTIYF. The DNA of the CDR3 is TGTGCCAGCAGTTACTCGGACAGGGGAAACACCATATATTTT.

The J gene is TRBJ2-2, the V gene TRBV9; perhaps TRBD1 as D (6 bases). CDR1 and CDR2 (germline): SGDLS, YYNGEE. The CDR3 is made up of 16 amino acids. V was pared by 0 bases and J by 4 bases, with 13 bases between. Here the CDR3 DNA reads TGTGCCAGCAGCGTAGCGGCAGGGGTCACCACCGGGGAGCTGTTTTTT. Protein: CASSVAAGVTTGELFF.

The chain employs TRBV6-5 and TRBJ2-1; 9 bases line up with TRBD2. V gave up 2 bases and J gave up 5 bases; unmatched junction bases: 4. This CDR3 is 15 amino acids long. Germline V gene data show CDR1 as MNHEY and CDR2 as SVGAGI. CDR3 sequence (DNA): TGTGCCAGCAGTTACAACCTAGCGGGAAACAATGAGCAGTTCTTC. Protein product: CASSYNLAGNNEQFF.

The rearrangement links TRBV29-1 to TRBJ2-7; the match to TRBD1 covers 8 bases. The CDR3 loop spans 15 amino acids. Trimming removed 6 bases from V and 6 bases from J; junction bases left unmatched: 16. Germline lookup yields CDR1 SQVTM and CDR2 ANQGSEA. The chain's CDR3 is CSVATPDREVREQYF. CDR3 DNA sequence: TGCAGCGTCGCAACCCCGGACAGGGAGGTCCGCGAGCAGTACTTC.

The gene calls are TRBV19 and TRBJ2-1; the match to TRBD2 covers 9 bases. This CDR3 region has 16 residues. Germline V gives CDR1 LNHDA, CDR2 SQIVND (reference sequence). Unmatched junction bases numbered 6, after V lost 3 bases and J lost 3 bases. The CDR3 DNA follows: TGTGCCAGTAGTATGCGGGCTAGCGGGATCTACAATGAGCAGTTCTTC. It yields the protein CASSMRASGIYNEQFF. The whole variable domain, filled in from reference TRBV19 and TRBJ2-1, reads DGGITQSPKYLFRKEGQNVTLSCEQNLNHDAMYWYRQDPGQGLRLIYYSQIVNDFQKGDIAEGYSVSREKKESFPLTVTSAQKNPTAFYLCASSMRASGIYNEQFFGPGTRLTVL.

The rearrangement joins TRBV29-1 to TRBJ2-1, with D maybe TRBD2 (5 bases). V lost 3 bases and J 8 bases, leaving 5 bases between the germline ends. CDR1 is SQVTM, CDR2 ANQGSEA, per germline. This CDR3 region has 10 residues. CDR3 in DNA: TGCAGCGTTGAGAGGGATGAGCAGTTCTTC. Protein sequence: CSVERDEQFF.

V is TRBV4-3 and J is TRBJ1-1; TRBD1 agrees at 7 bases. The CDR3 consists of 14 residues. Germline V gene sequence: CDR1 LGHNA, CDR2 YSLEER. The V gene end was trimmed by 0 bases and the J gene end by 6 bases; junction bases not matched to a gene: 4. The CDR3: CASSQENRGPEAFF. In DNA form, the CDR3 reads TGCGCCAGCAGCCAAGAAAACAGGGGCCCTGAAGCTTTCTTT.

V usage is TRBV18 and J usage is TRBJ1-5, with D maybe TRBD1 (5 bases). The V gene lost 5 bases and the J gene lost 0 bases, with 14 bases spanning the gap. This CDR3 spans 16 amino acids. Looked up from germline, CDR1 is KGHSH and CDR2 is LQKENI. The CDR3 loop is CASSITGDASNQPQHF. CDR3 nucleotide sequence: TGTGCCAGCTCAATAACGGGGGATGCTAGCAATCAGCCCCAGCATTTT.

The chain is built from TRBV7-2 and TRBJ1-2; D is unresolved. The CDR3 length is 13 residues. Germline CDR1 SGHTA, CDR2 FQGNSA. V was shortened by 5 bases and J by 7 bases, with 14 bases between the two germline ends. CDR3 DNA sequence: TGTGCCAGCAGCCAGGCCCTGGGCCGTGGCTACACCTTC. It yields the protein CASSQALGRGYTF. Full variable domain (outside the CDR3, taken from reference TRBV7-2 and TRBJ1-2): GAGVSQSPSNKVTEKGKDVELRCDPISGHTALYWYRQSLGQGLEFLIYFQGNSAPDKSGLPSDRFSAERTGGSVSTLTIQRTQQEDSAVYLCASSQALGRGYTFGSGTRLTVV.

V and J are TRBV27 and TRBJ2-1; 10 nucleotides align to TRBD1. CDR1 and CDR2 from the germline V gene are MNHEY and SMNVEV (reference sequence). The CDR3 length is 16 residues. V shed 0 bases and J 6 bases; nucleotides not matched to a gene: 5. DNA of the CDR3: TGTGCCAGCAGTTTATCTGGGACAGGGGTTGGCAATGAGCAGTTCTTC. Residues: CASSLSGTGVGNEQFF.

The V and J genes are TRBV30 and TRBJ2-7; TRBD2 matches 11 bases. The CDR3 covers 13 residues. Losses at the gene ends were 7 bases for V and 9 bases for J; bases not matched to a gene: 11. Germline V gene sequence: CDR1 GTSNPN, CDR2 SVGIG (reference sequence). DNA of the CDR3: TGTGCCTTAGGGGTAGCGGGAGGGCCTTTGCAGTACTTC. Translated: CALGVAGGPLQYF.

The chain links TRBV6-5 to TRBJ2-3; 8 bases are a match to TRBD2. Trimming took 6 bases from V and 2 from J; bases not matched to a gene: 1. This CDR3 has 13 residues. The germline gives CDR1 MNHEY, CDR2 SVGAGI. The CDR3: CASRAGVTDTQYF. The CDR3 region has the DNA TGTGCCAGCAGAGCGGGAGTCACAGATACGCAGTATTTT.

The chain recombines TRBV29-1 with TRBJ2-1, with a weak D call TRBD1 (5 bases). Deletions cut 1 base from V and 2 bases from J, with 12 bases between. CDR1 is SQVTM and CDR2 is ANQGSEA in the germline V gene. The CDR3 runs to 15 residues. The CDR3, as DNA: TGCAGCGTTGAAGGGTCAGGGAACCCCTACAATGAGCAGTTCTTC. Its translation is CSVEGSGNPYNEQFF.

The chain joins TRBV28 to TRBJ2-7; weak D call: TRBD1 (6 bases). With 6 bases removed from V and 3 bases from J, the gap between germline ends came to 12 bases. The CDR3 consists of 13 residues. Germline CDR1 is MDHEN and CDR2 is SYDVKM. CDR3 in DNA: TGTGCCAGCAGCGTACAGGGTCGCTACGAGCAGTACTTC. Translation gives CASSVQGRYEQYF.

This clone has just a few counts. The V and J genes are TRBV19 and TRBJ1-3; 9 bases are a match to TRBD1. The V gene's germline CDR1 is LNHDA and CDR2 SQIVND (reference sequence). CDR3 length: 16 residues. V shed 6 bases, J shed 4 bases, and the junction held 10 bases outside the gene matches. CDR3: CASSQKYRGRGNTIYF. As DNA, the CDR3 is TGTGCCAGTAGCCAGAAATACAGGGGGCGAGGAAACACCATATATTTT.